This T cell receptor beta chain was captured by sequencing in a study of radiotherapy plus CTLA-4 blockade in lung cancer. On the study more broadly: Disease control was achieved by roughly 32% of patients, and objective responses by 18%. General study findings and limits: There was expansion of tumor-derived TCR clones in blood after radiotherapy plus ipilimumab. Response, reportedly, was best predicted by interferon-beta along with early blood T cell clone dynamics.

For this clone: Antigen specificity is unknown.

The data were produced by immunoSEQ multiplex PCR, yet TCRdb's version contains in-frame clones alone and is incomplete. This table holds under 95,000 clones, under 90% found once. Focal radiation plus CTLA-4 blockade with ipilimumab was administered to patients who had chemo-refractory metastatic non-small-cell lung cancer. CDR3 length equals 14 residues. The germline V gene encodes CDR1 SGHDT and CDR2 YYEEEE. V gave up 1 base and J gave up 0 bases; unmatched junction bases: 0. The chain combines TRBV5-6 with TRBJ1-1; 7 nucleotides line up with TRBD1. The sequencing here drew on peripheral blood, taken from a patient treated with radiotherapy plus ipilimumab. This sequence originates from a human donor with non-small cell lung cancer who had stable disease on radiotherapy plus ipilimumab. The CDR3 loop is CASSLTGVNTEAFF. CDR3 bases: TGTGCCAGCAGCTTGACAGGGGTGAACACTGAAGCTTTCTTT.